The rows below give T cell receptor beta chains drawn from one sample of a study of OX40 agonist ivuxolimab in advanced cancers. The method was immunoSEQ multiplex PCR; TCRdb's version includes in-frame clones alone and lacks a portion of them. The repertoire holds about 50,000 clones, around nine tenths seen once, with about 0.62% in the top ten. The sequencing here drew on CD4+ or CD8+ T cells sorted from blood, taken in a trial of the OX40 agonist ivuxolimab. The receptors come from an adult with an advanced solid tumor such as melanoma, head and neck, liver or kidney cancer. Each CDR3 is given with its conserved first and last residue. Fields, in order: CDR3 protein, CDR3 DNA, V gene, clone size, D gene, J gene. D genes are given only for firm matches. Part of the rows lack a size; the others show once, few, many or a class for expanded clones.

CDR3: CASSQLSLARGHTEAFF
DNA: TGTGCCAGCAGTCAGTTGAGCCTTGCGCGAGGGCACACTGAAGCTTTCTTT
V: TRBV28
size: -
D: -
J: TRBJ1-1

CDR3: CASSTPTSLEQFF
DNA: TGTGCCAGTAGTACCCCGACTAGCCTAGAGCAGTTCTTC
V: TRBV19
size: -
D: TRBD2
J: TRBJ2-1

CDR3: CASSRERGDREANYGYTF
DNA: TGTGCCAGCTCGCGGGAGAGGGGTGACAGGGAAGCTAACTATGGCTACACCTTC
V: TRBV18
size: medium-sized
D: TRBD1
J: TRBJ1-2

CDR3: CSVDGGTSGSTDTQYF
DNA: TGCAGCGTTGATGGTGGGACTAGCGGATCCACAGATACGCAGTATTTT
V: TRBV29-1
size: -
D: TRBD2
J: TRBJ2-3

CDR3: CASSYVFWSDSPLHF
DNA: TGTGCCAGCAGTTACGTTTTTTGGTCGGATTCACCCCTCCACTTT
V: TRBV6-5
size: once
D: -
J: TRBJ1-6

CDR3: CASSLGPWTQYF
DNA: TGTGCCAGCAGTCTTGGACCCTGGACCCAGTACTTC
V: TRBV2
size: -
D: -
J: TRBJ2-5

CDR3: CASSPRLAGGPGNEQFF
DNA: TGTGCCAGCAGCCCCCGACTAGCGGGAGGGCCTGGGAATGAGCAGTTCTTC
V: TRBV9
size: once
D: TRBD2
J: TRBJ2-1

CDR3: CASSHPTPTGAEQYF
DNA: TGCGCCAGCAGTCACCCAACTCCGACAGGGGCCGAGCAGTACTTC
V: TRBV23-1
size: -
D: TRBD1
J: TRBJ2-7

CDR3: CASRPTGVWGEQFF
DNA: TGTGCCAGTAGACCGACAGGCGTCTGGGGTGAGCAGTTCTTC
V: TRBV19
size: -
D: -
J: TRBJ2-1

CDR3: CASSFGPDLGEQYF
DNA: TGTGCCAGCAGCTTTGGACCGGATCTGGGCGAGCAGTACTTC
V: TRBV7-3
size: -
D: -
J: TRBJ2-7

CDR3: CASRSGGRNEQYF
DNA: TGTGCCAGCAGGTCAGGCGGGAGAAACGAGCAGTACTTC
V: TRBV28
size: -
D: TRBD2
J: TRBJ2-7

CDR3: CASSVSGQSNQPQHF
DNA: TGTGCCAGCAGCGTATCGGGACAAAGCAATCAGCCCCAGCATTTT
V: TRBV5-6
size: -
D: -
J: TRBJ1-5

CDR3: CAWSVDGGNEQFF
DNA: TGTGCCTGGAGTGTTGATGGAGGCAATGAGCAGTTCTTC
V: TRBV30
size: -
D: -
J: TRBJ2-1

CDR3: CASSSERTGEAGGELFF
DNA: TGCGCCAGCAGCTCAGAACGGACAGGGGAGGCCGGCGGGGAGCTGTTTTTT
V: TRBV5-1
size: -
D: TRBD1
J: TRBJ2-2

CDR3: CASRASGAFKQYF
DNA: TGTGCCAGCAGGGCTAGCGGGGCCTTCAAGCAGTACTTC
V: TRBV28
size: -
D: TRBD2
J: TRBJ2-7

CDR3: CASSLLTGRVGQPQHF
DNA: TGTGCCAGCAGTTTATTAACAGGGAGAGTGGGTCAGCCCCAGCATTTT
V: TRBV28
size: -
D: -
J: TRBJ1-5

CDR3: CASSPTGTTNTIYF
DNA: TGCGCCAGCAGCCCGACCGGGACAACTAACACCATATATTTT
V: TRBV5-1
size: -
D: -
J: TRBJ1-3

CDR3: CASSRGLAGVGSYNEQFF
DNA: TGTGCCAGCAGCCGGGGACTAGCGGGAGTAGGTTCCTACAATGAGCAGTTCTTC
V: TRBV5-4
size: -
D: TRBD2
J: TRBJ2-1

CDR3: CASSLLPGTSGSKQYF
DNA: TGTGCCAGCAGTCTCCTTCCCGGGACTAGCGGGTCTAAGCAGTACTTC
V: TRBV28
size: -
D: TRBD2
J: TRBJ2-7

CDR3: CASGPDTEAFF
DNA: TGTGCCAGCGGTCCGGACACTGAAGCTTTCTTT
V: TRBV7-8
size: -
D: -
J: TRBJ1-1

CDR3: CASSSVGGGDNSPLHF
DNA: TGCGCCAGCAGCTCCGTTGGGGGTGGGGATAATTCACCCCTCCACTTT
V: TRBV5-1
size: once
D: -
J: TRBJ1-6

CDR3: CAWKDQGDTQYF
DNA: TGTGCCTGGAAGGACCAAGGGGATACGCAGTATTTT
V: TRBV30
size: -
D: -
J: TRBJ2-3

CDR3: CAWTLGRGYGYTF
DNA: TGTGCCTGGACCCTGGGCAGGGGCTATGGCTACACCTTC
V: TRBV30
size: -
D: -
J: TRBJ1-2

CDR3: CASSQDHGYNEQFF
DNA: TGTGCCAGCAGCCAAGATCACGGGTACAATGAGCAGTTCTTC
V: TRBV4-2
size: -
D: -
J: TRBJ2-1

CDR3: CASRFGGGGAYEQYF
DNA: TGTGCCAGCAGATTCGGCGGAGGGGGGGCCTACGAGCAGTACTTC
V: TRBV2
size: -
D: -
J: TRBJ2-7

CDR3: CASVRTDLNTGELFF
DNA: TGTGCTAGTGTCAGAACTGATCTGAACACCGGGGAGCTGTTTTTT
V: TRBV12-5
size: -
D: -
J: TRBJ2-2

CDR3: CASSLADTQYF
DNA: TGCGCCAGCAGCTTAGCAGATACGCAGTATTTT
V: TRBV5-1
size: -
D: -
J: TRBJ2-3

CDR3: CASSLEGGTYEQYF
DNA: TGTGCCAGCAGCTTGGAAGGAGGGACCTACGAGCAGTACTTC
V: TRBV5-4
size: -
D: -
J: TRBJ2-7

CDR3: CASRTLAGGPREQYF
DNA: TGTGCCAGCAGGACCCTAGCGGGAGGGCCTCGCGAGCAGTACTTC
V: TRBV6-5
size: -
D: TRBD2
J: TRBJ2-7

CDR3: CASSLAGTSGAYEQYF
DNA: TGCGCCAGCAGCTTGGCCGGGACTAGCGGGGCCTACGAGCAGTACTTC
V: TRBV5-1
size: -
D: TRBD2
J: TRBJ2-7

CDR3: CASSPRRTDNEKQFF
DNA: TGTGCCAGCTCACCACGGAGGACTGACAATGAGAAGCAGTTCTTC
V: TRBV18
size: -
D: -
J: TRBJ2-1

CDR3: CASRETGTGKPGTEAFF
DNA: TGTGCCAGCAGGGAAACCGGGACAGGGAAACCGGGCACTGAAGCTTTCTTT
V: TRBV7-9
size: -
D: TRBD1
J: TRBJ1-1

CDR3: CASSLPGDTGELFF
DNA: TGTGCCAGCAGCTTACCGGGGGACACCGGGGAGCTGTTTTTT
V: TRBV5-1
size: once
D: -
J: TRBJ2-2

CDR3: CASRSGHTEAFF
DNA: TGTGCCAGCAGGTCGGGGCACACTGAAGCTTTCTTT
V: TRBV25-1
size: -
D: -
J: TRBJ1-1

CDR3: CASSGTSGRLNEQFF
DNA: TGCGCCAGCAGCGGGACTAGCGGGAGGCTTAATGAGCAGTTCTTC
V: TRBV5-1
size: once
D: TRBD2
J: TRBJ2-1

CDR3: CAISESDTQYF
DNA: TGTGCCATCAGTGAGTCCGATACGCAGTATTTT
V: TRBV10-3
size: -
D: -
J: TRBJ2-3

CDR3: CAWSGGSNEQFF
DNA: TGTGCCTGGAGTGGAGGGAGCAATGAGCAGTTCTTC
V: TRBV30
size: -
D: -
J: TRBJ2-1

CDR3: CASSREGLAADLGQFF
DNA: TGTGCCAGCAGCAGAGAGGGGCTAGCGGCGGACCTTGGGCAGTTCTTC
V: TRBV9
size: -
D: TRBD2
J: TRBJ2-1

CDR3: CASSASQGWNQPQHF
DNA: TGTGCCAGCAGTGCCTCCCAGGGATGGAATCAGCCCCAGCATTTT
V: TRBV27
size: once
D: -
J: TRBJ1-5

CDR3: CASSTLFFSYEQYF
DNA: TGTGCCAGTAGTACCCTTTTCTTCTCCTACGAGCAGTACTTC
V: TRBV19
size: -
D: -
J: TRBJ2-7

CDR3: CASSPGWVNEQFF
DNA: TGTGCCAGCAGCCCGGGTTGGGTCAATGAGCAGTTCTTC
V: TRBV27
size: -
D: -
J: TRBJ2-1